The 10 T cell receptor beta chains in this list originate from one sample, sequenced in a study of post-analysis software for immune sequencing data. General study points: In patients, roughly 5 TRBV segments were more frequent than in controls, with TRBV5-6, TRBV5-1 and TRBV20-1 among them.

Their cognate antigens are unknown. Tagging with unique molecular identifiers was a feature of the TCR beta cDNA libraries. TCRdb independently ran MiXCR on the PCR reads; one entry per CDR3 protein. The table has approximately 250,000 distinct CDR3 sequences, 36% seen once. The sequenced sample consisted of blood. The receptors stem from a girl aged 5-17 years with multiple sclerosis.

This chain connects TRBV6-1 to TRBJ1-5; D not certain. Trimming removed 8 bases at V and 1 base at J, with 15 bases between. The CDR3 totals 15 residues. Germline V gene sequence: CDR1 MNHNS, CDR2 SASEGT. The CDR3 nucleotides are TGTGCCAGCCGTAGAAGTTTGATGAGCAATCAGCCCCAGCATTTT. This gives the protein CASRRSLMSNQPQHF.

The sample holds many counts of this clonotype. The chain is built from TRBV12-3 or TRBV12-4 and TRBJ2-3; 8 bases agree with TRBD2. J gave up 9 bases and V 5 bases, and 10 bases lay outside the gene matches. This CDR3 is 14 amino acids long. The CDR3 here is CASSETGGGRTQYF. DNA of the CDR3: TGTGCCAGCAGTGAGACGGGGGGGGGAAGAACGCAGTATTTT.

The V and J genes are TRBV28 and TRBJ1-4; no clear D. This CDR3 has 15 residues. Between the trimmed V and J ends, which lost 4 bases and 3 bases, there was a span of 12 bases. CDR1 and CDR2 from the germline V gene are MDHEN and SYDVKM. The CDR3 coding sequence is TGTGCCAGCAGTTCGAGCGGGTTGGCTAATGAAAAACTGTTTTTT. It translates to CASSSSGLANEKLFF.

The chain links TRBV20-1 to TRBJ2-3; TRBD2 aligns across 9 bases. Germline V gene data show CDR1 as DFQATT and CDR2 as SNEGSKA (reference sequence). The V gene end was trimmed by 0 bases and the J gene end by 7 bases; junction bases not matched to a gene: 5. The CDR3 is 14 residues long. In DNA, the CDR3 is TGCAGTGCTAGAGATGGGAGCGGGAGGAATACGCAGTATTTT. Amino acid sequence: CSARDGSGRNTQYF.

In regard to this clonotype: A much larger clone differs from this one at a single base, so this may be a read error. This chain uses TRBV5-6 with TRBJ2-1; TRBD2 matches 16 bases. This CDR3 region has 20 residues. Germline loops: CDR1 SGHDT, CDR2 YYEEEE. The CDR3 region has the DNA TGTGCCGGCAGCGTCCTCGGGACTAGCGGGGGGGTCGACATCGACAATGAGCAGTTCTTC. It specifies CAGSVLGTSGGVDIDNEQFF.

This clonotype was seen only a few times. The chain's CDR3 is CSARDLGRRGGRDTQYF. In DNA, the CDR3 is TGCAGTGCTAGAGACCTCGGGAGACGGGGGGGCAGAGATACGCAGTATTTT. This chain joins TRBV20-1 and TRBJ2-3; 8 bases are a match to TRBD2. This CDR3 is 17 amino acids long. Trimming removed 0 bases from V and 5 bases from J; junction bases left unmatched: 13. In germline, CDR1 is DFQATT, CDR2 SNEGSKA (reference sequence).

Remarks on this clonotype: The junction and the germline gene differ at one end; a read error may be behind it. This sequence joins TRBV7-8 and TRBJ1-1; 9 bases map to TRBD1. The CDR3 is 15 residues long. Germline V CDR1 and CDR2: SGHVS, FQNEAQ. The CDR3 nucleotides are TGTGCCAGCAGCTTGCCGACAGGGGGGGGCACTGAAGCTGTCTTT. Encoded protein: CASSLPTGGGTEAVF.

This chain joins TRBV28 and TRBJ2-1, with D perhaps assigned TRBD1 or TRBD2 (5 bases each). CDR1 is MDHEN, CDR2 SYDVKM, per germline. Trimming shortened V by 2 bases and J by 3 bases, and 20 bases separated the two germline ends. The CDR3 loop spans 18 amino acids. The CDR3 region is CASSLRVGREQYYNEQFF. The CDR3 nucleotides are TGTGCCAGCAGTTTAAGGGTGGGCAGGGAGCAATACTACAATGAGCAGTTCTTC.

This clonotype was seen a few times. The chain combines TRBV7-9 with TRBJ2-1; D remains unclear. The J call may not be correct, given that the DNA end is closer to TRBJ2-7. The CDR3 length is 11 residues. The V gene's germline CDR1 is SEHNR and CDR2 FQNEAQ (reference sequence). CDR3 amino acids: CASRLYNEQYF. The CDR3 region has the DNA TGTGCCAGTAGGCTATACAATGAGCAGTACTTC.

To note about this clonotype: This may come from a read error, since a much larger clone is one base off. The chain joins TRBV4-2 to TRBJ2-5; D not resolved. This CDR3 region has 14 residues. Trimming stripped 2 bases from V and 5 bases from J, with 12 bases between. The germline V gene encodes CDR1 LGHNA and CDR2 YNFKEQ. The CDR3 nucleotides read TGTGCCAGCAGCCAACCTACAGAGGAGGAGACCCAGTACTTC. The encoded protein is CASSQPTEEETQYF.